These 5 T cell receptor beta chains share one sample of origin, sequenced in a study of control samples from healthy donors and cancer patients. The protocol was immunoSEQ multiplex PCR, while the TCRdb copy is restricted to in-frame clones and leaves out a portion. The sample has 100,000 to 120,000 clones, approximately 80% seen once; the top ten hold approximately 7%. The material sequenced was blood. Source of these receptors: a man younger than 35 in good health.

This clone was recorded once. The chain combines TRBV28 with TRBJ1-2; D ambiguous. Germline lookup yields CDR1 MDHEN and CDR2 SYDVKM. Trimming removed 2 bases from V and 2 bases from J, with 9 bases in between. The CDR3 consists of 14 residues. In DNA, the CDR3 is TGTGCCAGCAGTTTAGCGGGGTTAAACTATGGCTACACCTTC. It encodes CASSLAGLNYGYTF.

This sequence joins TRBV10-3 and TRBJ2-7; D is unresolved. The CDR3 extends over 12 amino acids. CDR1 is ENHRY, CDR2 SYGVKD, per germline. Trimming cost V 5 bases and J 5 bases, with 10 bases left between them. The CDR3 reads CAISRPGNEQYF. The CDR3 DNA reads TGTGCCATCAGTCGGCCTGGAAACGAGCAGTACTTC.

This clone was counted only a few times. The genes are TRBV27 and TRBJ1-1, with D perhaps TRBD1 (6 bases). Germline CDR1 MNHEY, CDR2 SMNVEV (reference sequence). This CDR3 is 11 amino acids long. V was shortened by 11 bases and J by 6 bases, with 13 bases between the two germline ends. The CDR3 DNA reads TGTGCCCGGCGGGGGCTGGCTGAAGCTTTCTTT. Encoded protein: CARRGLAEAFF.

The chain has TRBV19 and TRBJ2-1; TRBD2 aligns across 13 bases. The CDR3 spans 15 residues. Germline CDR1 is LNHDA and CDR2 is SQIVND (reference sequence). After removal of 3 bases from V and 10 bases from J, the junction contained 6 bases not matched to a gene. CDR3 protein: CASSIGTSGAVEQFF. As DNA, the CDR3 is TGTGCCAGTAGTATCGGGACTAGCGGGGCGGTAGAGCAGTTCTTC.

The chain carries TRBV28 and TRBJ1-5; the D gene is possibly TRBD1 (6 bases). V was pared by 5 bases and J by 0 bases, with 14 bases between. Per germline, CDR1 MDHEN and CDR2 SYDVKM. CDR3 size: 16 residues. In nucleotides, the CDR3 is TGTGCCAGCAGTCCCTGGACAGTGAATAGCAATCAGCCCCAGCATTTT. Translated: CASSPWTVNSNQPQHF.